One sample yielded the 21 T cell receptor beta chains listed below, sequenced in a study of a mutant IDH1 vaccine in newly diagnosed glioma. The data were produced by immunoSEQ multiplex PCR, yet TCRdb's version contains in-frame clones alone and is incomplete. The data contain 50,000 or so clones, about nine tenths of them seen just once; the ten biggest clones take up about 2.2%. Time point: baseline, week 1 (first vaccination visit). Sample treatment: pre-vaccination baseline after standard-of-care therapy. Specimen: PBMCs, collected from a glioma patient treated with radiotherapy, temozolomide or both. The receptors derive from a man between 35 and 55 years old with glioma.

V gene TRBV15 combines with J gene TRBJ1-2, with a possible D match to TRBD1 (6 bases). The germline V gene has CDR1 LNHNV and CDR2 YYDKDF (reference sequence). V lost 0 bases and J lost 4, with 12 bases in between. The CDR3 extends over 15 amino acids. The CDR3 reads CATSREGAGAYGYTF. CDR3 nucleotides: TGTGCCACCAGCAGAGAGGGCGCAGGGGCCTATGGCTACACCTTC.

The V and J genes are TRBV6-1 and TRBJ1-5; D not certain. V shed 2 bases and J shed 2 bases, with 10 bases lying between them. The CDR3 has 15 amino acids. Per germline, CDR1 MNHNS and CDR2 SASEGT. The CDR3 protein is CASSETVAGNQPQHF. CDR3 DNA sequence: TGTGCCAGCAGTGAAACGGTGGCAGGCAATCAGCCCCAGCATTTT.

The chain is built from TRBV7-2 and TRBJ1-4; 11 bases match TRBD1. Germline values: CDR1 SGHTA, CDR2 FQGNSA. The V gene end was trimmed by 4 bases and the J gene end by 6 bases; junction bases not matched to a gene: 4. The CDR3 covers 15 residues. The CDR3 DNA follows: TGTGCCAGCAGCTCTCGGACAGGGGGCGATGAAAAACTGTTTTTT. Protein sequence: CASSSRTGGDEKLFF.

The V call is TRBV5-1, the J call TRBJ2-2; TRBD2 might be the D (6 bases). The ends were cut back, 0 bases at V and 6 bases at J, with 9 bases in the middle. Germline CDR1 reads SGHRS; CDR2 reads YFSETQ. The CDR3 totals 14 residues. CDR3 coding DNA: TGCGCCAGCAGCTTGGGAAGCGGGCCCGGGGAGCTGTTTTTT. It is translated as CASSLGSGPGELFF.

The chain has TRBV6-1 and TRBJ2-5; 7 nucleotides align to TRBD2. The junction had 8 bases not matched to a gene; V was cut back by 7 bases and J by 3 bases. The CDR3 length is 14 residues. Germline V gene lookup returns CDR1 MNHNS and CDR2 SASEGT. Here the CDR3 reads CASTDPGGKETQYF. CDR3 DNA: TGTGCCAGCACCGACCCGGGAGGAAAAGAGACCCAGTACTTC.

V is TRBV19 and J is TRBJ1-4; possible D gene TRBD1, 6 bases. V lost 10 bases and J lost 3, with 12 bases in between. The CDR3 runs 13 residues. The germline V gene encodes CDR1 LNHDA and CDR2 SQIVND (reference sequence). CDR3 sequence (DNA): TGTGCCACTTGGGGGCGTGCTAATGAAAAACTGTTTTTT. It yields the protein CATWGRANEKLFF.

CDR3 nucleotides: TGTGCCAGCAACGGGGAGTTGTCCTATGGCTACACCTTC. It is translated as CASNGELSYGYTF. This chain joins TRBV7-2 and TRBJ1-2; D remains unclear. The CDR3 loop spans 13 amino acids. Deletions cut 7 bases from V and 4 bases from J, with 13 bases between. The V gene's germline CDR1 is SGHTA and CDR2 FQGNSA.

The V gene is TRBV27, the J gene TRBJ2-2, with D tentatively TRBD2 (6 bases). CDR1 is MNHEY, CDR2 SMNVEV, per germline (reference sequence). Trimming removed 7 bases at V and 5 bases at J, with 17 bases between. The CDR3 is 15 amino acids. CDR3 loop: CASNIQGLPTGELFF. DNA of the CDR3: TGTGCCAGCAATATCCAGGGACTTCCTACCGGGGAGCTGTTTTTT.

The chain uses TRBV10-3 and TRBJ2-7; 9 bases are shared with TRBD2. In germline, CDR1 is ENHRY, CDR2 SYGVKD. Germline trimming cut 6 bases from V and 3 bases from J; bases unmatched to any gene: 9. CDR3 size: 15 residues. Here the CDR3 reads CAIRETLAGIYEQYF. CDR3 sequence (DNA): TGTGCCATCAGGGAAACGCTAGCGGGAATCTACGAGCAGTACTTC.

The chain uses TRBV5-6 and TRBJ1-1; 7 nucleotides match TRBD1. V gave up 0 bases and J gave up 1 base; unmatched junction bases: 3. From germline, CDR1 is SGHDT and CDR2 YYEEEE. The CDR3 sequence is 15 residues long. The CDR3 here is CASSLGQGRNTEAFF. Here the CDR3 DNA reads TGTGCCAGCAGCTTGGGACAGGGAAGGAACACTGAAGCTTTCTTT.

The V and J genes are TRBV19 and TRBJ2-1; TRBD2 matches at 7 bases. The germline V gene encodes CDR1 LNHDA and CDR2 SQIVND (reference sequence). This CDR3 region has 13 residues. Germline trimming cut 9 bases from V and 0 bases from J; bases unmatched to any gene: 2. The CDR3 region is CASGLDSYNEQFF. CDR3 coding DNA: TGTGCCAGCGGACTAGACTCCTACAATGAGCAGTTCTTC. Full variable domain (missing parts from reference TRBV19 and TRBJ2-1): DGGITQSPKYLFRKEGQNVTLSCEQNLNHDAMYWYRQDPGQGLRLIYYSQIVNDFQKGDIAEGYSVSREKKESFPLTVTSAQKNPTAFYLCASGLDSYNEQFFGPGTRLTVL.

The CDR3 region has the DNA TGCAGCGTTGGGGACACGGCAGATACGCAGTATTTT. Translating it yields CSVGDTADTQYF. This chain uses TRBV29-1 with TRBJ2-3, with a tentative D call TRBD1 (6 bases). The CDR3 extends over 12 amino acids. The V gene lost 4 bases and the J gene lost 4 bases, with 9 bases spanning the gap. Germline CDR1 and CDR2: SQVTM and ANQGSEA.

In this sample, this clone turned up once. The chain has TRBV5-4 and TRBJ2-2; 7 bases align to TRBD2. In germline, CDR1 is SGHNT, CDR2 YYREEE (reference sequence). This CDR3 spans 19 amino acids. After removal of 5 bases from V and 0 bases from J, the junction contained 16 bases not matched to a gene. CDR3 nucleotides: TGTGCCAGCAGTTTAAAGACTAGCCGATTGTGGGCGAACACCGGGGAGCTGTTTTTT. It codes for CASSLKTSRLWANTGELFF. The entire variable domain, with the rest obtained from reference TRBV5-4 and TRBJ2-2, is as follows: ETGVTQSPTHLIKTRGQQVTLRCSSQSGHNTVSWYQQALGQGPQFIFQYYREEENGRGNFPPRFSGLQFPNYSSELNVNALELDDSALYLCASSLKTSRLWANTGELFFGEGSRLTVL.

This rearrangement joins TRBV11-2 to TRBJ2-3, with a possible D match to TRBD2 (6 bases). CDR1 is SGHAT and CDR2 is FQNNGV in the germline V gene. V was shortened by 5 bases and J by 0 bases, with 12 bases between the two germline ends. The CDR3 is 15 residues long. CDR3 sequence: CASSREISSTDTQYF. The CDR3 region has the DNA TGTGCCAGCAGCCGGGAGATTTCTAGCACAGATACGCAGTATTTT.

The rearrangement uses TRBV27 and TRBJ2-2; D tentatively reads TRBD1 or TRBD2 (5 bases each). Germline values: CDR1 MNHEY, CDR2 SMNVEV (reference sequence). Trimming stripped 6 bases from V and 2 bases from J, with 19 bases between. This CDR3 has 17 residues. The CDR3 loop is CASSPRMGRVNTGELFF. The CDR3 DNA is TGTGCCAGCAGCCCAAGGATGGGACGGGTAAACACCGGGGAGCTGTTTTTT.

In its sample, this clone was seen a few times. The genes are TRBV7-8 and TRBJ1-5; D unresolved. Germline-derived CDR1 and CDR2 are SGHVS and FQNEAQ. This CDR3 is 14 amino acids long. V was clipped by 5 bases and J by 2 bases, with 10 bases between them. The CDR3 reads CASSPRPGNQPQHF. The CDR3 bases are TGTGCCAGCAGCCCCCGTCCGGGCAATCAGCCCCAGCATTTT.

V is TRBV7-9 and J is TRBJ1-4, with D unclear. The CDR3 sequence is 14 residues long. Trimming left V 5 bases short and J 0 bases short, with 7 bases between. Germline lookup yields CDR1 SEHNR and CDR2 FQNEAQ (reference sequence). The CDR3 nucleotides are TGTGCCAGCAGCCGCGGATCAACTAATGAAAAACTGTTTTTT. It specifies CASSRGSTNEKLFF.

The chain has TRBV7-2 and TRBJ2-7; 7 bases align to TRBD2. CDR3 length equals 14 residues. The V gene's germline CDR1 is SGHTA and CDR2 FQGNSA. V dropped 6 bases and J dropped 3; count of bases not matched to a gene: 8. As DNA, the CDR3 is TGTGCCAGCAGGGACGAGACTAGCAGCTACGAGCAGTACTTC. Encoded protein: CASRDETSSYEQYF.

The chain combines TRBV28 with TRBJ1-2, with D possibly matching TRBD1 (5 bases). Germline V gives CDR1 MDHEN, CDR2 SYDVKM. The CDR3 has 12 residues. CDR3 amino acids: CQTGRVGYGYTF. CDR3 coding DNA: TGTCAAACGGGCAGGGTGGGCTATGGCTACACCTTC.

DNA of the CDR3: TGCGCCAGCAGCTTGGAGGGATCGGGTAATGAAAAACTGTTTTTT. Translated: CASSLEGSGNEKLFF. The rearrangement joins TRBV5-1 to TRBJ1-4, with D uncertain. The V gene lost 0 bases and the J gene lost 4 bases, with 10 bases spanning the gap. Looked up from germline, CDR1 is SGHRS and CDR2 is YFSETQ. CDR3 length: 15 amino acids. Using reference TRBV5-1 and TRBJ1-4 for the parts outside the CDR3, the full variable domain is KAGVTQTPRYLIKTRGQQVTLSCSPISGHRSVSWYQQTPGQGLQFLFEYFSETQRNKGNFPGRFSGRQFSNSRSEMNVSTLELGDSALYLCASSLEGSGNEKLFFGSGTQLSVL.

The V call is TRBV18, the J call TRBJ1-5; tentative D call: TRBD1 (5 bases). Trimming left V 3 bases short and J 5 bases short, with 11 bases between. The germline CDR1 and CDR2 sequences are KGHSH and LQKENI. The CDR3 sequence is 14 residues long. The CDR3 loop is CASSPRDGDQPQHF. As DNA, the CDR3 is TGTGCCAGCTCACCCAGGGACGGGGATCAGCCCCAGCATTTT.